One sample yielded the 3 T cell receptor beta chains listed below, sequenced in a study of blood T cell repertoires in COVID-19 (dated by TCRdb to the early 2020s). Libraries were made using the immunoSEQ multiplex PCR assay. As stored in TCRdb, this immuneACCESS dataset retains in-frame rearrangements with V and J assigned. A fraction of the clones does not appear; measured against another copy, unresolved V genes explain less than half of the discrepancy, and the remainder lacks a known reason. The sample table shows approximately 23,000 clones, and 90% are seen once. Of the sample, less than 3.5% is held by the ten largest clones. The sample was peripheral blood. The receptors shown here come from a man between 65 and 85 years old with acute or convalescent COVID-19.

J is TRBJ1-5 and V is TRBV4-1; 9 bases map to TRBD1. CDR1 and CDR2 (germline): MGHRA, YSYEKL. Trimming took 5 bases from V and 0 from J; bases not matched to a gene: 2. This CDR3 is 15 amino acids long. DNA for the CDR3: TGCGCCAGCAGCGAGGGACAGGGTAGCAATCAGCCCCAGCATTTT. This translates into CASSEGQGSNQPQHF.

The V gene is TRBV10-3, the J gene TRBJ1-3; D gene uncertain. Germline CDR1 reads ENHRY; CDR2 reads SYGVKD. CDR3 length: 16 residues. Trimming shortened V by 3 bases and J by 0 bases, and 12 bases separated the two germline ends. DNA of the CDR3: TGTGCCATCAGTGATGGCAGTAATACCTCTGGAAACACCATATATTTT. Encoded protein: CAISDGSNTSGNTIYF.

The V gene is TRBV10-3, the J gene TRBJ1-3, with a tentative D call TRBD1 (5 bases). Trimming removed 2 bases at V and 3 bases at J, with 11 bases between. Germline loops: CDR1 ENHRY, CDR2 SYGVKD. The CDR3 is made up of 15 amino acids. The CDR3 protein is CAISEAGFFGNTIYF. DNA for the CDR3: TGTGCCATCAGTGAGGCAGGGTTTTTTGGAAACACCATATATTTT.